This T cell receptor (beta chain) appears in the sequencing data of a study of long-term antiretroviral therapy in people with HIV. Assay version v3.0 of immunoSEQ was used, and it was run at survey level. The method was immunoSEQ multiplex PCR; TCRdb's version includes in-frame clones alone and lacks a portion of them. The sample lists 20,000 to 25,000 clones; approximately 89% were seen once. This CDR3 is 15 amino acids long. V was pared by 7 bases and J by 2 bases, with 10 bases of the junction left unmatched. The V gene's germline CDR1 is MDHEN and CDR2 SYDVKM. Sequencing was performed on unsorted PBMCs, taken just under 2.7 years after starting antiretroviral therapy. This chain links TRBV28 with TRBJ1-1; TRBD1 aligns across 7 bases. The TCR sequence derives from a woman aged 50 to 60 with HIV. The CDR3 sequence: CASTEGQTLNTEAFF. The CDR3 DNA sequence: TGTGCCAGCACCGAGGGACAGACGCTTAACACTGAAGCTTTCTTT.